Following are 15 T cell receptor beta chains from one sample sequenced in a study of beta chain features in type 1 diabetes. Expressed TCRB transcripts were sequenced, since all the RNA that had been isolated was reverse transcribed. The protocol was immunoSEQ multiplex PCR, while the TCRdb copy is restricted to in-frame clones and leaves out a portion. The sample lists approximately 150,000 clones, 9% to 10% occurring once. The sequenced sample was central memory CD4+ T cells from blood. These receptors were collected from a woman aged 40 to 50 in good health.

The chain uses TRBV5-1 and TRBJ2-7; 8 bases fit TRBD1. Germline trimming cut 4 bases from V and 3 bases from J; bases unmatched to any gene: 9. Germline-derived CDR1 and CDR2 are SGHRS and YFSETQ. There are 15 residues in the CDR3. For the CDR3, the DNA is TGCGCCAGCAGCCCGGCCGGACAGGGAGGCTACGAGCAGTACTTC. This encodes CASSPAGQGGYEQYF.

This clone was observed a handful of times. V usage is TRBV6-5 and J usage is TRBJ1-6, with no clear D. The CDR3 runs 13 residues. Germline CDR1 MNHEY, CDR2 SVGAGI. Deletions cut 7 bases from V and 6 bases from J, with 10 bases between. CDR3 bases: TGTGCCAGCACGGCCAGGATTAATTCACCCCTCCACTTT. It translates to CASTARINSPLHF.

This clone turned up a few times. The gene calls are TRBV18 and TRBJ1-1, with 10 bases matching TRBD1. Germline V gene lookup returns CDR1 KGHSH and CDR2 LQKENI. The CDR3 is 14 residues long. V trimming: 3 bases; J trimming: 10 bases; junction bases outside the gene matches: 8. In DNA form, the CDR3 reads TGTGCCAGCTCACCTACCGGGACAGGGGCTGGAGCTTTCTTT. This codes for CASSPTGTGAGAFF.

V usage is TRBV5-1 and J usage is TRBJ2-5; TRBD2 aligns across 14 bases. Germline CDR1 and CDR2: SGHRS and YFSETQ. There are 16 residues in the CDR3. The V gene end was trimmed by 2 bases and the J gene end by 5 bases; junction bases not matched to a gene: 5. The CDR3 region has the DNA TGCGCCAGCAGCTTCGGGACTAGCGGGGGTACGGAGACCCAGTACTTC. Residues: CASSFGTSGGTETQYF.

The chain uses TRBV6-1 and TRBJ2-2; a possible D gene is TRBD1 (6 bases). Trimming left V 11 bases short and J 9 bases short, with 19 bases between. CDR3 size: 13 residues. Germline V lookup: CDR1 MNHNS, CDR2 SASEGT. The CDR3 DNA is TGTGCCGGACGTCCCCCAGGGGAGTGGGAGCTGTTTTTT. Amino acid sequence: CAGRPPGEWELFF.

This clone was seen repeatedly, ten times or more. This chain connects TRBV4-2 to TRBJ2-4; 11 bases line up with TRBD2. Germline trimming cut 1 base from V and 7 bases from J; bases unmatched to any gene: 3. Germline CDR1 reads LGHNA; CDR2 reads YNFKEQ. The CDR3 extends over 15 amino acids. CDR3 sequence: CASSQGASGRNIQYF. CDR3 sequence (DNA): TGTGCCAGCAGCCAAGGGGCTAGCGGGAGGAACATTCAGTACTTC.

This clone has ten or more counts. The chain uses TRBV9 and TRBJ2-1, with D hard to call. The CDR3 loop spans 16 amino acids. The germline V gene encodes CDR1 SGDLS and CDR2 YYNGEE. V was trimmed by 1 base and J by 0 bases, leaving 11 bases between them. The DNA of the CDR3 is TGTGCCAGCAGCGTAATGGCGCGGAACTCCTACAATGAGCAGTTCTTC. Protein product: CASSVMARNSYNEQFF.

This clone came up a few times. This chain links TRBV5-1 with TRBJ1-2; weak D call: TRBD1 (5 bases). The germline V gene encodes CDR1 SGHRS and CDR2 YFSETQ. The CDR3 spans 13 residues. Deletions cut 4 bases from V and 0 bases from J, with 7 bases between. The CDR3 sequence: CASSEQANYGYTF. The CDR3 bases are TGCGCCAGCAGCGAACAGGCTAACTATGGCTACACCTTC.

The chain couples TRBV5-1 to TRBJ1-2; D call uncertain. Germline loops: CDR1 SGHRS, CDR2 YFSETQ. The CDR3 covers 15 residues. V was trimmed by 0 bases and J by 5 bases, leaving 14 bases between them. In DNA form, the CDR3 reads TGCGCCAGCAGCTTGGAAGTTCAGGAAGGATATGGCTACACCTTC. It encodes CASSLEVQEGYGYTF.

The V gene is TRBV5-6, the J gene TRBJ2-2; no definite D call. V was shortened by 0 bases and J by 7 bases, with 13 bases between the two germline ends. Germline V lookup: CDR1 SGHDT, CDR2 YYEEEE. There are 15 residues in the CDR3. CDR3 nucleotides: TGTGCCAGCAGCTTGGGTTTGGTCGCCGGCGGGGAGCTGTTTTTT. Encoded protein: CASSLGLVAGGELFF.

This clone appeared a few times. The chain carries TRBV15 and TRBJ2-3, with 7 bases lining up with TRBD2. The CDR3 contains 16 residues. Trimming took 3 bases from V and 8 from J; bases not matched to a gene: 14. CDR1 and CDR2 from the germline V gene are LNHNV and YYDKDF (reference sequence). In DNA form, the CDR3 reads TGTGCCACCAGCAGGCCGGGCCTAGCCCCGGGGGGTACGCAGTATTTT. The encoded protein is CATSRPGLAPGGTQYF. Variable domain in full (rest from reference TRBV15 and TRBJ2-3): DAMVIQNPRYQVTQFGKPVTLSCSQTLNHNVMYWYQQKSSQAPKLLFHYYDKDFNNEADTPDNFQSRRPNTSFCFLDIRSPGLGDTAMYLCATSRPGLAPGGTQYFGPGTRLTVL.

V gene TRBV2 combines with J gene TRBJ2-7; 9 bases line up with TRBD1. The germline V gene encodes CDR1 SNHLY and CDR2 FYNNEI. CDR3 length: 14 amino acids. With 8 bases clipped from V and 2 bases from J, the junction kept 7 bases outside the gene matches. DNA for the CDR3: TGTGCCAGCCGAAAGGACAGGGGAACCTACGAGCAGTACTTC. Its protein product is CASRKDRGTYEQYF.

In this sample, this clone turned up many times. This chain uses TRBV14 with TRBJ1-5, with D tentatively TRBD1 (5 bases). Trimming removed 4 bases from V and 15 bases from J, with 19 bases in between. The germline V gene encodes CDR1 SGHDN and CDR2 FVKESK. The CDR3 runs 13 residues. The CDR3 DNA reads TGTGCCAGCAGCCCGGGGGGGTCGACCTCTAGGCATTTT. This translates into CASSPGGSTSRHF.

This chain joins TRBV18 and TRBJ1-1; 9 bases fit TRBD1. With V trimmed by 2 bases and J by 2 bases, 3 bases remained unmatched. The CDR3 extends over 15 amino acids. In germline, CDR1 is KGHSH, CDR2 LQKENI. The CDR3 is CASSPVGQGNTEAFF. The DNA for the CDR3 is TGTGCCAGCTCACCAGTGGGACAGGGCAACACTGAAGCTTTCTTT. The full variable domain, its missing parts supplied by reference TRBV18 and TRBJ1-1, is NAGVMQNPRHLVRRRGQEARLRCSPMKGHSHVYWYRQLPEEGLKFMVYLQKENIIDESGMPKERFSAEFPKEGPSILRIQQVVRGDSAAYFCASSPVGQGNTEAFFGQGTRLTVV.

This clone was seen at least ten times. J is TRBJ2-1 and V is TRBV18, with 7 bases lining up with TRBD1. The CDR3 consists of 12 residues. Per the germline V gene, CDR1 is KGHSH and CDR2 is LQKENI. Trimming at V came to 3 bases and at J to 14 bases, leaving 7 bases not matched to a gene. This CDR3 is CASSPNQGEEFF. The CDR3 DNA follows: TGTGCCAGCTCACCCAACCAGGGGGAAGAGTTCTTC.